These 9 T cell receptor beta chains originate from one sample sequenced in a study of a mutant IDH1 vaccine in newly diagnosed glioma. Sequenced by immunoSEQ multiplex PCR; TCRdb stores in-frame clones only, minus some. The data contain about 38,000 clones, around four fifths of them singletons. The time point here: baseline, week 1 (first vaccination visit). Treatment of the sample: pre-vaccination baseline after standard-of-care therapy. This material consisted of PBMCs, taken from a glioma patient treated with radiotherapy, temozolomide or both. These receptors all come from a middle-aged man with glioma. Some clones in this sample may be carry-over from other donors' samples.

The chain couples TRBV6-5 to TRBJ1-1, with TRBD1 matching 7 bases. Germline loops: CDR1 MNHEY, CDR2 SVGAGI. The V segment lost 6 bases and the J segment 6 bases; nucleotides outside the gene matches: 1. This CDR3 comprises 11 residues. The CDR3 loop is CASRQGPEAFF. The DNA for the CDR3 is TGTGCCAGCAGACAGGGGCCTGAAGCTTTCTTT.

The CDR3 sequence is CASSILGGANEQFF. In DNA form, the CDR3 reads TGTGCCAGTAGTATTCTAGGGGGGGCGAATGAGCAGTTCTTC. The chain recombines TRBV19 with TRBJ2-1; TRBD2 might be the D (7 bases). V gave up 3 bases and J gave up 7 bases, with 13 bases separating them. This CDR3 comprises 14 residues. Germline loops: CDR1 LNHDA, CDR2 SQIVND (reference sequence).

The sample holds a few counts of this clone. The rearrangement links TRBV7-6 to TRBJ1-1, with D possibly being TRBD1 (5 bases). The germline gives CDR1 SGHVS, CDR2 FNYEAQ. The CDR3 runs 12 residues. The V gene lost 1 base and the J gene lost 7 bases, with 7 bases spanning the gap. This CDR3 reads CASSLDQGEAFF. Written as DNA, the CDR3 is TGTGCCAGCAGCTTAGATCAGGGTGAAGCTTTCTTT.

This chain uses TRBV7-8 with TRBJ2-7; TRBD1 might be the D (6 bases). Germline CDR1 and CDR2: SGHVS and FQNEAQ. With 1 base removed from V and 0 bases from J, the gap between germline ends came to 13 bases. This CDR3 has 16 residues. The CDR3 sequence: CASSLGVGASSYEQYF. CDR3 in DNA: TGTGCCAGCAGCTTAGGAGTGGGGGCGAGCTCCTACGAGCAGTACTTC.

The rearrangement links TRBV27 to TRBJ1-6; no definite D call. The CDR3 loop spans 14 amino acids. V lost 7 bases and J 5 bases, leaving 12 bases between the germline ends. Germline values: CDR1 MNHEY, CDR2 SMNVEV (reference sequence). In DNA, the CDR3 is TGTGCCAGCACATTGAAGTTGGATAATTCACCCCTCCACTTT. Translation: CASTLKLDNSPLHF.

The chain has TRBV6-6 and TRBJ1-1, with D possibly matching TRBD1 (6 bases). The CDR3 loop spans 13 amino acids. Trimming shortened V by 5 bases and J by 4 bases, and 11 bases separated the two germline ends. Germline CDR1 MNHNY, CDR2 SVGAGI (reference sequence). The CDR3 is CASSIQGSTEAFF. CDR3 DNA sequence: TGTGCCAGCAGTATACAGGGATCCACTGAAGCTTTCTTT.

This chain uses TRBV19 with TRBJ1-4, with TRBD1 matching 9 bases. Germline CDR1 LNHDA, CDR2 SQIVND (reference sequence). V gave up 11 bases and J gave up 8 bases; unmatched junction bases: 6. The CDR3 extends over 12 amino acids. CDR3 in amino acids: CASQGAGEKLFF. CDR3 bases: TGTGCCTCACAGGGGGCAGGGGAAAAACTGTTTTTT.

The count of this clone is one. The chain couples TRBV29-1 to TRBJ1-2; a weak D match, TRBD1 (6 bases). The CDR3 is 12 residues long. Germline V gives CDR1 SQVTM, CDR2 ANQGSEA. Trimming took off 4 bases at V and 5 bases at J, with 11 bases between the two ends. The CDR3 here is CSVADSRYGYTF. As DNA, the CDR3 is TGCAGCGTTGCGGACAGCAGATATGGCTACACCTTC.

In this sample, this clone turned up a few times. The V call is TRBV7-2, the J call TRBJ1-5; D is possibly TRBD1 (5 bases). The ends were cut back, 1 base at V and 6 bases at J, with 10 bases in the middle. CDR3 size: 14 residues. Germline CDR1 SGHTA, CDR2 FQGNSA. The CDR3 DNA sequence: TGTGCCAGCAGCTTAGAACTCGGGGCTCAGCCCCAGCATTTT. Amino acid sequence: CASSLELGAQPQHF.